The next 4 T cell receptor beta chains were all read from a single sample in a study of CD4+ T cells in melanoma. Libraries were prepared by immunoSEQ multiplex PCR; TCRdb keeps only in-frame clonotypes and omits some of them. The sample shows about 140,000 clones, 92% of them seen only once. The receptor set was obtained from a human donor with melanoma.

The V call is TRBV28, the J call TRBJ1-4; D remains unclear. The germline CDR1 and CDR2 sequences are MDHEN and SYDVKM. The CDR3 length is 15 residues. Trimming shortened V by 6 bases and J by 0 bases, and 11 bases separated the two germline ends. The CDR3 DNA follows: TGTGCCAGCAGGGGATACAGTGCAACTAATGAAAAACTGTTTTTT. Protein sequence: CASRGYSATNEKLFF. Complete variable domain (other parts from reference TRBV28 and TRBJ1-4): DVKVTQSSRYLVKRTGEKVFLECVQDMDHENMFWYRQDPGLGLRLIYFSYDVKMKEKGDIPEGYSVSREKKERFSLILESASTNQTSMYLCASRGYSATNEKLFFGSGTQLSVL.

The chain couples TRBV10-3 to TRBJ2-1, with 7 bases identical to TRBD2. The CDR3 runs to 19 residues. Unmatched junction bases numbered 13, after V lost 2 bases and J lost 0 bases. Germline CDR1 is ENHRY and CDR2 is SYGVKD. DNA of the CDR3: TGTGCCATCAGTGAGGAGGGAGGTGGGGGGGGGAGCTCCTACAATGAGCAGTTCTTC. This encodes CAISEEGGGGGSSYNEQFF.

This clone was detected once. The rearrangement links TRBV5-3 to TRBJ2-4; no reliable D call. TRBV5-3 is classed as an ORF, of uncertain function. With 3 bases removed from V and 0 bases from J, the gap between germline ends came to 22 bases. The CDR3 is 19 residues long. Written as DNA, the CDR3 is TGTGCCAGAAGCTGCCCGGGCCCAGAATGTTTGGTAGCCAAAAACATTCAGTACTTC. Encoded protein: CARSCPGPECLVAKNIQYF.

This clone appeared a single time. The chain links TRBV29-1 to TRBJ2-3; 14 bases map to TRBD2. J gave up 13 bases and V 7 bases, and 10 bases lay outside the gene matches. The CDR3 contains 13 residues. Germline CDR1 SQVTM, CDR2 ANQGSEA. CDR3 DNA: TGCAGCGCGGCGACTAGCGGGGGGGTGGCGGAGTATTTT. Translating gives CSAATSGGVAEYF.